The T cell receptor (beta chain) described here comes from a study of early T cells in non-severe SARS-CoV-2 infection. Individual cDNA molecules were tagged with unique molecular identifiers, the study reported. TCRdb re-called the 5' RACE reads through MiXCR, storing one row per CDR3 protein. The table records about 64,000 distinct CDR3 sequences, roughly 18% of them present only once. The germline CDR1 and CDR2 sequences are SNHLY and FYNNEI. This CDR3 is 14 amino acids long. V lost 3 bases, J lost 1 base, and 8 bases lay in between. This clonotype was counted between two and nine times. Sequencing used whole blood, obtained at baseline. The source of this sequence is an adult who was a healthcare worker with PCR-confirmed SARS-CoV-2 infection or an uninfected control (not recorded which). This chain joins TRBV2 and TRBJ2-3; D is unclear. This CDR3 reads CASSDSPGTDTQYF. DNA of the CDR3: TGTGCCAGCAGTGACAGCCCGGGCACAGATACGCAGTATTTT.